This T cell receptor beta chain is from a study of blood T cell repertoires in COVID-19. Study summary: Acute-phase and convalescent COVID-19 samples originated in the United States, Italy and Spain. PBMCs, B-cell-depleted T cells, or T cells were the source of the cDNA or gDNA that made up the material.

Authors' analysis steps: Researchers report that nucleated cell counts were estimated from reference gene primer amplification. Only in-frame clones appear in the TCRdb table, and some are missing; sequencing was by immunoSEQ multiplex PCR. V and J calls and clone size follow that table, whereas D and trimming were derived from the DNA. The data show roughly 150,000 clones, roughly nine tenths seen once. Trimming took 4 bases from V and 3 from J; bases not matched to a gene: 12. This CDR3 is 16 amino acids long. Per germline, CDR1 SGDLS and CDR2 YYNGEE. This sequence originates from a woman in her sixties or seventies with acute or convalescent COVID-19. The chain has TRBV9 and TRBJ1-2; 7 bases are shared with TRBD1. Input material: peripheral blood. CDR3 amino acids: CASSRSQYQGDYGYTF. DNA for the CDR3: TGTGCCAGCAGCCGCAGTCAATATCAGGGGGACTATGGCTACACCTTC.